A selection of T cell receptor beta chains follows, all from one sample in a study of long-term antiretroviral therapy in people with HIV. Sequencing was performed with immunoSEQ multiplex PCR; in TCRdb, only in-frame clones are kept and a portion is missing. Found here are about 25,000 clones, around 85% of them singletons; the top ten hold roughly 5.7%. The sample consisted of unsorted PBMCs, taken 0.7 years before starting antiretroviral therapy. The receptors come from a man younger than 45 with HIV. CDR3s include the opening cysteine and the closing phenylalanine or tryptophan. D genes are given only for firm matches. Size is omitted from some rows. Given values are once, few, many or a class for expanded clones.

CDR3 protein	CDR3 DNA	D gene	clone size	V gene	J gene
CASSTAAGDNSPLHF	TGCGCCAGCAGCACCGCCGCGGGGGATAATTCACCCCTCCACTTT	NA	NA	TRBV5-1	TRBJ1-6
CASSPPLSVEQYF	TGTGCCAGCAGCCCCCCCCTCTCGGTCGAGCAGTACTTC	NA	NA	TRBV7-9	TRBJ2-7
CASSIEGSPDEQYF	TGTGCCAGTAGTATAGAAGGGTCCCCTGACGAGCAGTACTTC	NA	medium-sized	TRBV19	TRBJ2-7
CATENSGNTIYF	TGTGCCACCGAAAACTCTGGAAACACCATATATTTT	NA	NA	TRBV15	TRBJ1-3
CASSASGEGAETQYF	TGTGCCAGCAGTGCCTCGGGGGAGGGAGCGGAGACCCAGTACTTC	TRBD2	few	TRBV2	TRBJ2-5
CASSLMGAYEDEQFF	TGTGCCAGCAGCTTAATGGGGGCCTATGAGGATGAGCAGTTCTTC	NA	NA	TRBV7-2	TRBJ2-1
CASSDGRVSYEQYF	TGTGCCAGCAGTGACGGGAGAGTCTCCTACGAGCAGTACTTC	NA	NA	TRBV13	TRBJ2-7
CASSLFGTATNEQFF	TGTGCCAGCAGCTTGTTCGGGACCGCCACCAATGAGCAGTTCTTC	NA	NA	TRBV5-5	TRBJ2-1
CASSFDSAGNTIYF	TGTGCCAGCAGCTTTGACAGCGCTGGAAACACCATATATTTT	NA	NA	TRBV7-2	TRBJ1-3
CASRRSGEGTQYF	TGTGCCAGCAGACGATCGGGGGAAGGGACCCAGTACTTC	NA	NA	TRBV6-6	TRBJ2-5
CASSRGGLNTEAFF	TGTGCCAGCAGCCGCGGGGGACTGAACACTGAAGCTTTCTTT	NA	NA	TRBV7-9	TRBJ1-1
CASSDGPGQPQHF	TGTGCCAGCAGTGATGGACCCGGTCAGCCCCAGCATTTT	NA	NA	TRBV6-1	TRBJ1-5
CAWGQGAVEQYF	TGTGCCTGGGGACAGGGGGCGGTCGAGCAGTACTTC	TRBD1	NA	TRBV30	TRBJ2-7
CASSHTGGGYTEAFF	TGTGCCAGCAGCCATACAGGGGGCGGGTACACTGAAGCTTTCTTT	TRBD1	NA	TRBV5-4	TRBJ1-1
CASSSQTGSSGANVLTF	TGTGCCAGCAGCTCCCAAACAGGGAGCTCTGGGGCCAACGTCCTGACTTTC	NA	NA	TRBV5-4	TRBJ2-6
CASRRGADQPQHF	TGTGCCAGCCGGAGAGGGGCGGATCAGCCCCAGCATTTT	NA	NA	TRBV28	TRBJ1-5